This T cell receptor beta chain derives from a study of T cell repertoires in cytomegalovirus infection. The wider study: Public TCR beta signatures were indicative of both CMV infection and a matching HLA type.

General study findings and limits: CMV-specific HLA-C-restricted TCR beta clonotypes dominated the ex vivo response. Carriers of CMV and the relevant HLA type were discriminated by public TCR beta frequency.

MiXCR, applied by TCRdb to the reads, yields one record per CDR3 protein. The sample records about 360,000 distinct CDR3 sequences, about a sixth being singletons. The CDR3 totals 14 residues. Trimming left V 4 bases short and J 8 bases short, with 15 bases between. Germline V gives CDR1 MNHEY, CDR2 SVGEGT. Only a few counts were recorded for this clonotype. Its antigen is as yet unknown. The rearrangement joins TRBV6-2 or TRBV6-3 to TRBJ2-1; D not resolved. This sequence originates from a human donor in good health (CMV status not recorded). Some clones in this sample may be carry-over from other donors' samples. Sequenced input: PBMCs. The CDR3 region is CASSSHFRIDEQFF. The DNA of the CDR3 is TGTGCCAGCAGTTCCCACTTTCGTATCGATGAGCAGTTCTTC.